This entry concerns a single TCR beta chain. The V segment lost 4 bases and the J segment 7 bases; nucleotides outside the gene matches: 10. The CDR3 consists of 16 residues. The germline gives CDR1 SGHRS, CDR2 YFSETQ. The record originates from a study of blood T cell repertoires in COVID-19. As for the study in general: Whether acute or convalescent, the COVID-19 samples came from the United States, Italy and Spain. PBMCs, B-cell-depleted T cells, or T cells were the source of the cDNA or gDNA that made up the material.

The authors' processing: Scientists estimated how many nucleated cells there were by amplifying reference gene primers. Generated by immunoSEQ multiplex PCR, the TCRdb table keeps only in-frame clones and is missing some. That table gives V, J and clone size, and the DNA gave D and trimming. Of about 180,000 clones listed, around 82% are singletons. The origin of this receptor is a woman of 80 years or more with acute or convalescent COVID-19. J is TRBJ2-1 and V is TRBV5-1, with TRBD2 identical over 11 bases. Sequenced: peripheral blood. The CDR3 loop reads CASSPSRLAGGNEQFF. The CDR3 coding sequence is TGCGCCAGCAGCCCAAGTCGGCTAGCGGGAGGTAATGAGCAGTTCTTC. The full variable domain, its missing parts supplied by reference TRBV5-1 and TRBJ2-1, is KAGVTQTPRYLIKTRGQQVTLSCSPISGHRSVSWYQQTPGQGLQFLFEYFSETQRNKGNFPGRFSGRQFSNSRSEMNVSTLELGDSALYLCASSPSRLAGGNEQFFGPGTRLTVL.